A single T cell receptor (beta chain) is shown here with its context. The target antigen is unknown. The sample originates from a study of T cells in Graves' hyperthyroidism and ophthalmopathy. Study observations and caveats: Ophthalmopathy was predicted by the model a median of approximately 6 months ahead of onset. Blood samples included most of the expanded thyroid clonotypes exceeding 0.001.

Amplified TCR beta CDR3 regions came from RNA transcripts. When the TCR CDR3 underwent first-round RT-PCR, the HTBI primer set was used. Each CDR3 protein gets one entry after TCRdb re-called the multiplex PCR reads with MiXCR. The sample records about 660,000 distinct CDR3 sequences, just under 45% being singletons. CDR1 is MGHDK, CDR2 SYGVNS, per germline. The CDR3 consists of 12 residues. Patients were excluded for uncontrolled infection, other autoimmune disease, pregnancy or lactation. Diagnostic decisions used clinical symptoms, serum thyroxine and TRAb, thyroid ultrasound and orbital computed tomography.

Specimen: peripheral blood or thyroid tissue (not recorded which). The chain couples TRBV25-1 to TRBJ1-2; a weak D match, TRBD1 (6 bases). The receptor was derived from an adult man with Graves' disease, either hyperthyroidism or ophthalmopathy (not recorded which). The CDR3 is CARVAGAYGYTF. The CDR3 DNA sequence: TGTGCTAGAGTGGCAGGGGCCTATGGCTACACCTTC.